One sample yielded the 7 T cell receptor beta chains listed below, sequenced in a study of blood T cell repertoires in COVID-19. Assay used: immunoSEQ multiplex PCR; TCRdb lists only in-frame clones, some missing. The table includes about 190,000 clones, around 90% detected once. Sequenced: peripheral blood. Receptors originate from a man in his forties with acute or convalescent COVID-19.

As DNA, the CDR3 is TGTGCCAGCAGTGAACTTGTACTAGCGGAACGACCGAGGGATGAGCAGTTCTTC. As protein: CASSELVLAERPRDEQFF. The rearrangement links TRBV25-1 to TRBJ2-1, with 8 bases lining up with TRBD2. Trimming at V came to 2 bases and at J to 8 bases, leaving 17 bases not matched to a gene. CDR1 MGHDK and CDR2 SYGVNS come from the germline V gene. This CDR3 spans 18 amino acids.

The chain has TRBV6-5 and TRBJ2-7, with D possibly being TRBD1 (6 bases). The ends were cut back, 6 bases at V and 3 bases at J, with 12 bases in the middle. This CDR3 has 13 amino acids. Germline lookup yields CDR1 MNHEY and CDR2 SVGAGI. CDR3 DNA: TGTGCCAGCAGCCGGGGCAGGGGCTACGAGCAGTACTTC. This sequence encodes CASSRGRGYEQYF.

The chain employs TRBV6-4 and TRBJ2-3; 13 bases fit TRBD2. CDR3 length: 15 residues. The germline gives CDR1 MRHNA, CDR2 SNTAGT. The junction had 2 bases not matched to a gene; V was cut back by 2 bases and J by 6 bases. As DNA, the CDR3 is TGTGCCAGCAGTGACACTAGCGGGGGGGCCGATACGCAGTATTTT. It yields the protein CASSDTSGGADTQYF.

This chain joins TRBV7-9 and TRBJ2-2; the match to TRBD2 covers 13 bases. The junction had 12 bases not matched to a gene; V was cut back by 5 bases and J by 6 bases. The CDR3 is 18 amino acids. Germline CDR1 and CDR2: SEHNR and FQNEAQ (reference sequence). CDR3 protein: CASSSPGLAGRTPGELFF. Written as DNA, the CDR3 is TGTGCCAGCAGCAGTCCGGGACTAGCGGGGAGAACCCCCGGGGAGCTGTTTTTT.

The chain employs TRBV19 and TRBJ1-3; tentatively, D is TRBD1 (5 bases). The CDR3 covers 15 residues. The germline V gene encodes CDR1 LNHDA and CDR2 SQIVND (reference sequence). Trimming cost V 5 bases and J 2 bases, with 13 bases left between them. This CDR3 is CASSFSGGAGNTIYF. CDR3 DNA sequence: TGTGCCAGTAGTTTCAGCGGGGGAGCTGGAAACACCATATATTTT.

The chain is built from TRBV11-2 and TRBJ2-7; the match to TRBD2 covers 13 bases. Per germline, CDR1 SGHAT and CDR2 FQNNGV. Unmatched junction bases numbered 16, after V lost 5 bases and J lost 6 bases. The CDR3 loop spans 18 amino acids. The CDR3 DNA reads TGTGCCAGCAGCAACCGACTAGCGGGGGGTAGCTTCCTAGGCGAGCAGTACTTC. This gives the protein CASSNRLAGGSFLGEQYF.

Details on this clone: An end of the junction differs from the germline gene, which may be a read error. The chain carries TRBV28 and TRBJ2-1; 7 nucleotides match TRBD1. The germline CDR1 and CDR2 sequences are MDHEN and SYDVKM. There are 11 residues in the CDR3. The CDR3 sequence is CASRRQGLVIF. The CDR3 nucleotides are TGTGCCAGCAGGAGACAGGGTCTCGTGATCTTC. Based on the CDR3 plus reference TRBV28 and TRBJ2-1, the full variable domain is DVKVTQSSRYLVKRTGEKVFLECVQDMDHENMFWYRQDPGLGLRLIYFSYDVKMKEKGDIPEGYSVSREKKERFSLILESASTNQTSMYLCASRRQGLVIFGPGTRLTVL.